The entry that follows covers one T cell receptor (beta chain) sequence. As yet, its antigen is unknown. These data originate in a study of cytomegalovirus exposure and HLA in healthy donors. Study conclusions and caveats: Reported findings show TCR beta sequences accurately forecast HLA-A and HLA-B alleles in most subjects. CMV serostatus was the only immune exposure information that was available.

With 60 Vbeta and 13 Jbeta primers, the PCR was carried out. As handled by the study authors: Later, some 79 million unique TCR beta chains were counted in an analysis, and some 9.9 million of them were shared. Assay: immunoSEQ multiplex PCR; the TCRdb copy retains only in-frame clones and omits some. From that table come the V and J calls and clone size; the DNA was used to work out D and trimming. The sample lists about 140,000 clones; less than 80% were seen once. While unrecorded immune exposures were likely, the donors were nominally healthy when sampled. The sample was PBMCs. The receptor comes from a man aged 40-49 years in good health and CMV-seropositive.

In DNA, the CDR3 is TGTGCCAGCGGCCGTTCGCGGAATACGCAGTATTTT. As protein: CASGRSRNTQYF. The V gene is TRBV7-9, the J gene TRBJ2-3; D remains ambiguous. The CDR3 consists of 12 residues. V was clipped by 8 bases and J by 7 bases, with 13 bases between them. CDR1 and CDR2 (germline): SEHNR, FQNEAQ (reference sequence).